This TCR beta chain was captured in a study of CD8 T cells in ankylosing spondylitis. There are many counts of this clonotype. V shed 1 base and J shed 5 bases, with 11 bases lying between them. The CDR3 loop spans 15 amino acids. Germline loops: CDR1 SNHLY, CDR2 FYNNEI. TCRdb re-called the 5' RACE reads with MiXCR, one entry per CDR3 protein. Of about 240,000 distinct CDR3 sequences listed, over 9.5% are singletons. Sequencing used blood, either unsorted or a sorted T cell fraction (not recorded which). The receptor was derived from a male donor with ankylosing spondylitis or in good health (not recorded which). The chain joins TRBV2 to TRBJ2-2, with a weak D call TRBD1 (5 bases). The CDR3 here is CASSEDRSRTGELFF. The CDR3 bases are TGTGCCAGCAGTGAAGACAGGAGTAGGACCGGGGAGCTGTTTTTT.